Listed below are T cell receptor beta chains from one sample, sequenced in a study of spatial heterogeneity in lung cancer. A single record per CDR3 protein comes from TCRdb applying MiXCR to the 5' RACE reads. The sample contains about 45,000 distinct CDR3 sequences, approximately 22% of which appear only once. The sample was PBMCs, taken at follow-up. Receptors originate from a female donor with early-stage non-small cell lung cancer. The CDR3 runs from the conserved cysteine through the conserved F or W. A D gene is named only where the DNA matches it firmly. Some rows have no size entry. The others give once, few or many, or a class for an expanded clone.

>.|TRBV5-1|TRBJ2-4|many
TGCGCCAGCAGCCCCCTTTTCGGGCCAGGAAACATTCAGTACTTC
CASSPLFGPGNIQYF
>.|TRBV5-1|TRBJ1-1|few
TGCGCCAGCAGCTTGGTCTCCGGGAATCTTGAAGCTTTCTTT
CASSLVSGNLEAFF
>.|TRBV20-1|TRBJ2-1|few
TGCAGTGCTCGGACGGGGCTCAGCTCCTACAATGAGCAGTTCTTC
CSARTGLSSYNEQFF
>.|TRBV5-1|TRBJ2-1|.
TGTGCCAGCAGCTTGGAGTTAGCGGAGATCAATGAGCAGTTCTTC
CASSLELAEINEQFF
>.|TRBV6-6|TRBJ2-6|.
TGTGCCAGCAGTTACGTCGAAGTGCTCAACGTCCTGACTTTC
CASSYVEVLNVLTF
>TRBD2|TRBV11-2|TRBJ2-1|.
TGTGCCAGCAGCTTCGGACTAGCGGAGTACAATGAGCAGTTCTTC
CASSFGLAEYNEQFF
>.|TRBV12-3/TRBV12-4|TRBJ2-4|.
TGTGCCAGCAGGCGAACAGGGTTTCCAAAAAACATTCAGTACTTC
CASRRTGFPKNIQYF
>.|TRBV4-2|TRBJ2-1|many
TGTGCCAGCAGCCAAGCTCTTGCGGAGCAGTTCTTC
CASSQALAEQFF
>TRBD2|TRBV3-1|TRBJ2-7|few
TGTGCCAGCAGCCAAAATAGCGGGCTGACCTCCTACGAGCAGTACTTC
CASSQNSGLTSYEQYF
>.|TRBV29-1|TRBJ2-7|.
TGCAGCGTTGAAGAGGTCAGGTCCTACGAGCAGTACTTC
CSVEEVRSYEQYF
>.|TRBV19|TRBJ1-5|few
TGTGCCAGTAGTATCAGTATAGATCAGCCCCAGCATTTT
CASSISIDQPQHF
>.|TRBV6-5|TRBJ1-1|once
TGTGCCAGCAGTTGGACAGATATGAACACTGAAGCTTTCTTT
CASSWTDMNTEAFF
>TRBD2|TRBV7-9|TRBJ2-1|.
TGTGCCAGCAGCCCACCGGGACTAGACTACAATGAGCAGTTCTTC
CASSPPGLDYNEQFF
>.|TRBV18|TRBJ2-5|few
TGTGCCAGCACAGGACAGTTCCAAGAGACCCAGTACTTC
CASTGQFQETQYF
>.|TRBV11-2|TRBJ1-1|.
TGTGCCAGCAGTATAGGGATTGAGACTGAAGCTTTCTTT
CASSIGIETEAFF
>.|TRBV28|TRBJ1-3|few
TGTGCCAGCAGTCCCAACCGACTTATGTCTGGAAACACCATATATTTT
CASSPNRLMSGNTIYF
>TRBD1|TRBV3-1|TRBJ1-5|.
TGTGCCAGCAGCCCGCAGGGGGACAATCAGCCCCAGCATTTT
CASSPQGDNQPQHF
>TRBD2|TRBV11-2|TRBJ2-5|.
TGTGCCAGCAGCCTCGGACTAGCGTTCGAGACCCAGTACTTC
CASSLGLAFETQYF
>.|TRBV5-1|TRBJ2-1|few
TGCGCCAGCAGCTTAATCGGGTACAGAGGGCATCGATTTGAGCAGTTCTTC
CASSLIGYRGHRFEQFF
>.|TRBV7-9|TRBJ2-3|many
TGTGCCAGCAGCTCTACCCTCGACCGAGATACGCAGTATTTT
CASSSTLDRDTQYF
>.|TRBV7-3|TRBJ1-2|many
TGTGCCAGCAGCTCAAACCAAGGGGTGGACTACACCTTC
CASSSNQGVDYTF
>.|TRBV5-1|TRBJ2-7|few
TGCGCCAGCAGCCTCGGACAGCCGAGGATCGAGCAGTACTTC
CASSLGQPRIEQYF
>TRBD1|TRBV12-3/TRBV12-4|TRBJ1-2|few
TGTGCCAGCAGTTTCGGGGCAGGGGGCACCTATGGCTACACCTTC
CASSFGAGGTYGYTF
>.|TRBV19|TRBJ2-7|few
TGTGCCAGTCAATTAGCGGAAGGCTACGAGCAGTACTTC
CASQLAEGYEQYF
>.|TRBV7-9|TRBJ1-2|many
TGTGCCAGCAGCCCCCGGACTGACTATGGCTACACCTTC
CASSPRTDYGYTF
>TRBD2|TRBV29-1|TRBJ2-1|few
TGCAGCGTTGACCGGGGACTAGCTTACGAGCAGTTCTTC
CSVDRGLAYEQFF
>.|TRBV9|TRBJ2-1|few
TGTGCCAGCAGCGTACGCCAAGGGGTTGCAGAGCAGTTCTTC
CASSVRQGVAEQFF
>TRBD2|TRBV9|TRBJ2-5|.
TGTGCCAGCAGCGTAGGGGCAGCGGGGAGCCAAGAGACCCAGTACTTC
CASSVGAAGSQETQYF
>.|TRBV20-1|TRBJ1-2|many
TGCAGTGCTAGCGCTCGTAGTGGGGGAGGCTACACCTTC
CSASARSGGGYTF
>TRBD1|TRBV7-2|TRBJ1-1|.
TGTGCCAGCAGCTTAGCGTCCGGGACAGGCACTGAAGCTTTCTTT
CASSLASGTGTEAFF
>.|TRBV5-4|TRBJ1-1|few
TGTGCCAGCAGCTTGGAATTGCGGGGGGGGATGAACACTGAAGCTTTCTTT
CASSLELRGGMNTEAFF
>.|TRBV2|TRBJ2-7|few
TGTGCCAGCAGTGAAGGTTGGGTATCTTACGAGCAGTACTTC
CASSEGWVSYEQYF
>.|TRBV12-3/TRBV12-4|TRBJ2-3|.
TGTGCCAGCAGTTTGTCGGGCGGACACACAGATACGCAGTATTTT
CASSLSGGHTDTQYF
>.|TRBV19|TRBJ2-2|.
TGTGCCAGCGCCTATACCACCGGGGAGCTGTTTTTT
CASAYTTGELFF
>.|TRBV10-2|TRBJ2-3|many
TGCGCCAGCAGCCTAGGACGTACGCCAGATACGCAGTATTTT
CASSLGRTPDTQYF
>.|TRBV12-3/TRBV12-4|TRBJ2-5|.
TGTGCCAGCAGTTTTACCGGCTTTAAGGAAGAGACCCAGTACTTC
CASSFTGFKEETQYF
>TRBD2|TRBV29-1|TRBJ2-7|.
TGCAGCGTTGGTGTGGGGGGGATAGGCGAGCAGTACTTC
CSVGVGGIGEQYF
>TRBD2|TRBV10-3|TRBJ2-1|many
TGTGCCATCAGTGGGACTAGCGGGGCTAATGAGCAGTTCTTC
CAISGTSGANEQFF
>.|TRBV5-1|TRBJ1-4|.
TGCGCCAGCAGCCCCGCGCAGGGAGATGAAAAACTGTTTTTT
CASSPAQGDEKLFF
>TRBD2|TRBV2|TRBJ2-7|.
TGTGCCAGCAGTGAAGTATCCACTAGCGGGAGTGTCGAGCAGTACTTC
CASSEVSTSGSVEQYF
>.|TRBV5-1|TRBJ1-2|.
TGCGCCAGCAGCTTGGAAGGGAGCTATGGCTACACCTTC
CASSLEGSYGYTF
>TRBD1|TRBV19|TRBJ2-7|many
TGTGCCAGTAGCGAACAGGGGGGCGCCGAGCAGTACTTC
CASSEQGGAEQYF